The next 26 T cell receptor beta chains were all read from a single sample in a study of blood T cell repertoires in COVID-19. This table comes from immunoSEQ multiplex PCR, and its TCRdb copy is limited to in-frame clones, with some not included. The data show 150,000 to 200,000 clones, 85% seen once. The sequencing sample was made of peripheral blood. The receptors here all came from a human donor with acute or convalescent COVID-19. The donor label of this sample is uncertain.

The chain uses TRBV19 and TRBJ2-1; 7 nucleotides align to TRBD2. There are 14 residues in the CDR3. V shed 5 bases, J shed 2 bases, and the junction held 3 bases outside the gene matches. Germline loops: CDR1 LNHDA, CDR2 SQIVND (reference sequence). The CDR3 reads CASSLLAPYNEQFF. For the CDR3, the DNA is TGTGCCAGTAGTTTACTAGCGCCCTACAATGAGCAGTTCTTC.

The chain joins TRBV19 to TRBJ1-5; D is undetermined. V gave up 5 bases and J gave up 6 bases, with 11 bases separating them. CDR1 and CDR2 (germline): LNHDA, SQIVND (reference sequence). The CDR3 is 13 amino acids. The CDR3 DNA sequence: TGTGCCAGTAGTTTTCAGGCCCCTCAGCCCCAGCATTTT. Translating gives CASSFQAPQPQHF.

V gene TRBV12-3 or TRBV12-4 combines with J gene TRBJ1-1; the D is unclear. Trimming removed 7 bases at V and 6 bases at J, with 9 bases between. CDR3 length equals 11 residues. The CDR3 nucleotides read TGTGCCAGCAAGAGGGAGGCTGAAGCTTTCTTT. It specifies CASKREAEAFF.

The V gene is TRBV9, the J gene TRBJ1-2; 8 nucleotides align to TRBD1. V gave up 3 bases and J gave up 5 bases; unmatched junction bases: 9. The germline CDR1 and CDR2 sequences are SGDLS and YYNGEE. The CDR3 covers 15 residues. CDR3 sequence (DNA): TGTGCCAGCAGCGCTGGACAGGGTGAGGCTTATGGCTACACCTTC. Its translation is CASSAGQGEAYGYTF. The full variable domain, in which reference TRBV9 and TRBJ1-2 provide the parts outside the CDR3, is DSGVTQTPKHLITATGQRVTLRCSPRSGDLSVYWYQQSLDQGLQFLIQYYNGEERAKGNILERFSAQQFPDLHSELNLSSLELGDSALYFCASSAGQGEAYGYTFGSGTRLTVV.

This sequence joins TRBV9 and TRBJ1-1; 7 bases agree with TRBD1. Looked up from germline, CDR1 is SGDLS and CDR2 is YYNGEE. The ends lost 4 bases at V and 4 bases at J; junction bases unmatched: 10. This CDR3 is built from 15 residues. CDR3 nucleotides: TGTGCCAGCAGCCTAACAGGGGAAGGGGTCACTGAAGCTTTCTTT. Protein product: CASSLTGEGVTEAFF. Looking up the rest from reference TRBV9 and TRBJ1-1 gives the full variable domain: DSGVTQTPKHLITATGQRVTLRCSPRSGDLSVYWYQQSLDQGLQFLIQYYNGEERAKGNILERFSAQQFPDLHSELNLSSLELGDSALYFCASSLTGEGVTEAFFGQGTRLTVV.

This clone came up once. The chain joins TRBV5-1 to TRBJ1-3, with 10 positions matching TRBD1. The germline CDR1 and CDR2 sequences are SGHRS and YFSETQ. This CDR3 region has 17 residues. The ends lost 4 bases at V and 1 base at J; junction bases unmatched: 8. CDR3 sequence reads: CASSHETGGKSGNTIYF. DNA for the CDR3: TGCGCCAGCAGCCACGAGACAGGGGGCAAATCTGGAAACACCATATATTTT.

This sequence joins TRBV28 and TRBJ1-1; TRBD1 might be the D (5 bases). The germline V gene encodes CDR1 MDHEN and CDR2 SYDVKM. V gave up 10 bases and J gave up 0 bases, with 18 bases separating them. This CDR3 has 15 residues. The CDR3 DNA sequence: TGTGCCACCACTCCCGGGGGAATTATGAACACTGAAGCTTTCTTT. Protein product: CATTPGGIMNTEAFF.

V gene TRBV11-2 combines with J gene TRBJ1-1; a possible D gene is TRBD1 (5 bases). The CDR3 has 13 residues. V lost 7 bases and J lost 1, with 10 bases in between. Germline V gene lookup returns CDR1 SGHAT and CDR2 FQNNGV. CDR3 protein: CASTLGRNTEAFF. In DNA, the CDR3 is TGTGCCAGCACCCTGGGGCGGAACACTGAAGCTTTCTTT.

The chain employs TRBV4-2 and TRBJ2-7; D possibly corresponds to TRBD2 (6 bases). Trimming pared 1 base from V and 3 bases from J, leaving 13 bases between. Germline CDR1 LGHNA, CDR2 YNFKEQ. This CDR3 has 15 residues. CDR3 DNA sequence: TGTGCCAGCAGCCAAGGGTTGTGGGGGGACTACGAGCAGTACTTC. Its translation is CASSQGLWGDYEQYF.

For the CDR3, the DNA is TGTGCCAGCAGCAGCGGGGACAGGGTGTCGAGCTACACCTTC. The encoded protein is CASSSGDRVSSYTF. The rearrangement joins TRBV7-2 to TRBJ1-2, with TRBD1 identical over 9 bases. The V gene's germline CDR1 is SGHTA and CDR2 FQGNSA. The CDR3 is 14 amino acids. Trimming took 5 bases from V and 9 from J; bases not matched to a gene: 10.

The chain has TRBV30 and TRBJ1-5; D is ambiguous. The V and J ends lost 2 bases and 9 bases respectively, with 11 bases between them. The germline V gene has CDR1 GTSNPN and CDR2 SVGIG (reference sequence). The CDR3 loop spans 12 amino acids. Here the CDR3 DNA reads TGTGCCTGGAGTCCAAATTCGGGGCCCCAGCATTTT. Its translation is CAWSPNSGPQHF.

This chain links TRBV11-2 with TRBJ1-2; tentative D call: TRBD1 (5 bases). The V end lost 0 bases, the J end lost 8 bases, and 10 bases lay between the germline ends. Germline V gives CDR1 SGHAT, CDR2 FQNNGV. This CDR3 region has 13 residues. The CDR3, as DNA: TGTGCCAGCAGCTTAGATCTCGGGGGAGGCTACACCTTC. It encodes CASSLDLGGGYTF.

The V call is TRBV6-1, the J call TRBJ1-1; no reliable D call. Germline CDR1 and CDR2: MNHNS and SASEGT. Trimming stripped 1 base from V and 6 bases from J, with 15 bases between. This CDR3 contains 15 residues. CDR3 protein: CASSEGPGSVAEAFF. CDR3 nucleotide sequence: TGTGCCAGCAGTGAAGGGCCGGGTTCGGTGGCTGAAGCTTTCTTT.

The chain uses TRBV5-6 and TRBJ2-3, with D tentatively TRBD1 (6 bases). This CDR3 has 15 residues. Germline-derived CDR1 and CDR2 are SGHDT and YYEEEE. The V end was cut by 6 bases, the J end by 2 bases, with 16 bases between. In DNA, the CDR3 is TGTGCCAGCAAAATGGCAGGGGACCCCACAGATACGCAGTATTTT. It yields the protein CASKMAGDPTDTQYF.

The rearrangement links TRBV28 to TRBJ1-1, with a tentative D call TRBD1 (6 bases). This CDR3 is built from 15 residues. The V end was cut by 4 bases, the J end by 4 bases, with 16 bases between. CDR1 and CDR2 (germline): MDHEN, SYDVKM. The CDR3 reads CASSYTGGLFTEAFF. CDR3 DNA sequence: TGTGCCAGCAGTTACACGGGGGGGCTCTTCACTGAAGCTTTCTTT.

The V gene is TRBV19, the J gene TRBJ1-2; TRBD1 matches at 9 bases. J lost 4 bases, V lost 7 bases, and 10 bases had no gene match. The CDR3 is 15 residues long. Germline V gives CDR1 LNHDA, CDR2 SQIVND (reference sequence). The CDR3, as DNA: TGTGCCAGTACCTCCCCGGGACAGGGTTTCTATGGCTACACCTTC. This encodes CASTSPGQGFYGYTF.

This clone was seen once. The genes are TRBV3-1 (or the pseudogene TRBV3-2) and TRBJ2-1; 8 bases fit TRBD2. There are 15 residues in the CDR3. J lost 5 bases, V lost 0 bases, and 3 bases had no gene match. Germline V lookup: CDR1 LGHDT, CDR2 YNNKEL (reference sequence). In DNA form, the CDR3 reads TGTGCCAGCAGCCAAGATGGGACTAGAAACAATGAGCAGTTCTTC. It yields the protein CASSQDGTRNNEQFF.

This chain connects TRBV11-2 to TRBJ1-3, with 7 bases aligning to TRBD1. CDR3 size: 15 residues. Per germline, CDR1 SGHAT and CDR2 FQNNGV. V lost 3 bases, J lost 3 bases, and 5 bases stayed unmatched. CDR3 coding DNA: TGTGCCAGCAGCTTCTCGGACAGGATTGGAAACACCATATATTTT. Amino acid sequence: CASSFSDRIGNTIYF.

The CDR3 DNA follows: TGTGCCAGCTCGAGCGGGGGGGGAACCGTCTATGGCTACACCTTC. Protein product: CASSSGGGTVYGYTF. This rearrangement joins TRBV28 to TRBJ1-2; D possibly corresponds to TRBD1 (5 bases). Between the trimmed V and J ends, which lost 8 bases and 4 bases, there was a span of 20 bases. This CDR3 has 15 residues. In germline, CDR1 is MDHEN, CDR2 SYDVKM.

As DNA, the CDR3 is TGTGCCAGCATCCGCCGGGACAGGGGGTTCGCTAACTATGGCTACACCTTC. This gives the protein CASIRRDRGFANYGYTF. The rearrangement uses TRBV5-6 and TRBJ1-2; 11 nucleotides align to TRBD1. After removal of 6 bases from V and 0 bases from J, the junction contained 10 bases not matched to a gene. Per germline, CDR1 SGHDT and CDR2 YYEEEE. The CDR3 length is 17 residues.

The V call is TRBV20-1, the J call TRBJ2-5, with D possibly matching TRBD2 (5 bases). There are 14 residues in the CDR3. Germline assignment: CDR1 DFQATT and CDR2 SNEGSKA (reference sequence). Trimming shortened V by 3 bases and J by 5 bases, and 16 bases separated the two germline ends. CDR3 nucleotides: TGCAGTGCTAGTGGATTCCTGGGCGGGGAGACCCAGTACTTC. Protein product: CSASGFLGGETQYF.

The chain carries TRBV27 and TRBJ2-2; 8 nucleotides match TRBD2. The germline V gene encodes CDR1 MNHEY and CDR2 SMNVEV (reference sequence). V dropped 2 bases and J dropped 6; count of bases not matched to a gene: 8. The CDR3 runs to 16 residues. CDR3 amino acids: CASSLVRGGGSGELFF. The CDR3 DNA reads as TGTGCCAGCAGTTTAGTTCGGGGGGGCGGATCCGGGGAGCTGTTTTTT.

This chain links TRBV19 with TRBJ1-1; 7 bases match TRBD1. Germline CDR1 reads LNHDA; CDR2 reads SQIVND (reference sequence). V was clipped by 2 bases and J by 9 bases; unmatched bases: 9. This CDR3 spans 14 amino acids. The CDR3 nucleotides are TGTGCCAGTAGTATATCCCACTTACAGGGGAAAGCTTTCTTT. Protein sequence: CASSISHLQGKAFF. The variable domain in full, with the rest retrieved from reference TRBV19 and TRBJ1-1, is DGGITQSPKYLFRKEGQNVTLSCEQNLNHDAMYWYRQDPGQGLRLIYYSQIVNDFQKGDIAEGYSVSREKKESFPLTVTSAQKNPTAFYLCASSISHLQGKAFFGQGTRLTVV.

This chain's CDR3 is CASKSSGQPQHF. In DNA, the CDR3 is TGTGCCAGCAAGTCGTCAGGTCAGCCCCAGCATTTT. V usage is TRBV2 and J usage is TRBJ1-5; D call uncertain. The germline CDR1 and CDR2 sequences are SNHLY and FYNNEI. This CDR3 contains 12 residues. V was shortened by 7 bases and J by 6 bases, with 10 bases between the two germline ends.

The rearrangement uses TRBV5-6 and TRBJ1-5; no definite D call. V was shortened by 2 bases and J by 3 bases, with 9 bases between the two germline ends. The CDR3 covers 14 residues. Per the germline V gene, CDR1 is SGHDT and CDR2 is YYEEEE. The CDR3 DNA is TGTGCCAGCAGCTTAGGCAGGCACAATCAGCCCCAGCATTTT. Translation: CASSLGRHNQPQHF.

This clone was seen a handful of times. The chain uses TRBV3-1 (or the pseudogene TRBV3-2) and TRBJ1-2; D possibly corresponds to TRBD1 (6 bases). Looked up from germline, CDR1 is LGHDT and CDR2 is YNNKEL (reference sequence). The length of the CDR3 is 14 residues. Trimming stripped 1 base from V and 7 bases from J, with 13 bases between. CDR3 amino acids: CASSQAGVLSGYTF. CDR3 DNA: TGTGCCAGCAGCCAAGCAGGGGTCCTCAGTGGCTACACCTTC.